This T cell receptor (beta chain) emerged from a study of CD8 T cells in ankylosing spondylitis. V shed 3 bases and J 3 bases; nucleotides not matched to a gene: 1. The CDR3 length is 15 residues. Findings and limits, study-wide: Characteristic, it appeared, of ankylosing spondylitis blood was a TCR beta motif of eight highly homologous variants. The study looked at matched synovial fluid samples from ankylosing spondylitis patients. Disease-linked clones were reported to be significantly enriched there. A subset of motif variants has previously been described in the synovial fluid and blood of reactive arthritis.

This clonotype was recorded at least ten times. The antigen remains unidentified. Scientists made TCR beta libraries using quantitative 5'-RACE with molecular barcodes. One entry per CDR3 protein, called by TCRdb with MiXCR from the 5' RACE reads. The sample records about 150,000 distinct CDR3 sequences, about 6.7% being singletons. Sequencing was carried out using blood, either unsorted or a sorted T cell fraction (not recorded which). The TCR comes from a female donor with ankylosing spondylitis or in good health (not recorded which). The rearrangement uses TRBV12-3 or TRBV12-4 and TRBJ2-4, with 11 bases that match TRBD2. The CDR3 loop reads CASSLTSGVKNIQYF. In DNA, the CDR3 is TGTGCCAGCAGTTTGACTAGCGGGGTCAAAAACATTCAGTACTTC.